The 13 T cell receptor beta chains listed next were all sequenced from one sample in a study of blood T cell repertoires in COVID-19. Generated by immunoSEQ multiplex PCR, the TCRdb table keeps only in-frame clones and is missing some. The data hold about 260,000 clones, with roughly 86% observed a single time. Sample: peripheral blood. The receptors originated from an older woman with COVID-19, enrolled during active disease.

The table lists this clone with a count of one. The CDR3 DNA is TGTGCCAGCAGCTTAGGCGCCCCTAGGAGCCACGAGCAGTACTTC. This sequence encodes CASSLGAPRSHEQYF. The chain uses TRBV11-2 and TRBJ2-7, with D unclear. The V gene lost 1 base and the J gene lost 5 bases, with 15 bases spanning the gap. The CDR3 is made up of 15 amino acids. Germline values: CDR1 SGHAT, CDR2 FQNNGV.

The rearrangement joins TRBV19 to TRBJ2-1, with 11 bases fitting TRBD2. Per the germline V gene, CDR1 is LNHDA and CDR2 is SQIVND (reference sequence). Trimming removed 0 bases from V and 6 bases from J; junction bases left unmatched: 7. The CDR3 runs 17 residues. CDR3: CASSIDSGRGTRNEQFF. As DNA, the CDR3 is TGTGCCAGTAGTATAGATAGCGGGAGGGGCACCCGCAATGAGCAGTTCTTC.

The CDR3, as DNA: TGTGCCAGCAGTATCGGGACAGGGATAAATCAGCCCCAGCATTTT. This encodes CASSIGTGINQPQHF. V is TRBV6-5 and J is TRBJ1-5, with 9 bases lining up with TRBD1. This CDR3 has 15 residues. CDR1 and CDR2 (germline): MNHEY, SVGAGI. Trimming at V came to 5 bases and at J to 4 bases, leaving 6 bases not matched to a gene.

This clone has only a few counts. The rearrangement joins TRBV5-4 to TRBJ1-6, with 10 positions matching TRBD1. CDR1 and CDR2 from the germline V gene are SGHNT and YYREEE (reference sequence). The CDR3 contains 15 residues. J lost 9 bases, V lost 3 bases, and 6 bases had no gene match. The CDR3 DNA reads TGTGCCAGCAGCTGGACAGGGGGAATGGGTTCACCCCTCCACTTT. Protein sequence: CASSWTGGMGSPLHF.

V and J are TRBV6-1 and TRBJ1-1, with 12 bases identical to TRBD1. From germline, CDR1 is MNHNS and CDR2 SASEGT. The V segment lost 0 bases and the J segment 7 bases; nucleotides outside the gene matches: 9. There are 17 residues in the CDR3. The chain's CDR3 is CASSEAAWDRGRVEAFF. In DNA, the CDR3 is TGTGCCAGCAGTGAAGCGGCTTGGGACAGGGGGCGTGTTGAAGCTTTCTTT.

The chain's CDR3 is CSVAGSSDTIYF. The CDR3 DNA reads as TGCAGCGTCGCGGGTAGTTCGGACACCATATATTTT. The chain is built from TRBV29-1 and TRBJ1-3; D gene unclear. Trimming left V 6 bases short and J 8 bases short, with 14 bases between. Looked up from germline, CDR1 is SQVTM and CDR2 is ANQGSEA. This CDR3 has 12 amino acids.

The chain combines TRBV5-1 with TRBJ1-2; TRBD1 agrees at 9 bases. The V gene end was trimmed by 6 bases and the J gene end by 3 bases; junction bases not matched to a gene: 12. CDR1 is SGHRS, CDR2 YFSETQ, per germline. This CDR3 comprises 16 residues. CDR3 sequence: CASIGDRGAGDYGYTF. CDR3 nucleotides: TGCGCCAGCATTGGTGACAGGGGGGCCGGGGACTATGGCTACACCTTC.

In regard to this clone: Other DNA variants within this sample encode the same CDR3. The V call is TRBV19, the J call TRBJ1-5; TRBD1 matches 7 bases. V lost 6 bases, J lost 6 bases, and 8 bases stayed unmatched. The CDR3 runs to 14 residues. CDR1 and CDR2 from the germline V gene are LNHDA and SQIVND (reference sequence). CDR3 coding DNA: TGTGCCAGTAGCATCGGACAGGTAGGTCAGCCCCAGCATTTT. Its translation: CASSIGQVGQPQHF.

The rearrangement uses TRBV7-9 and TRBJ2-1; D gene uncertain. The V gene lost 4 bases and the J gene lost 9 bases, with 13 bases spanning the gap. The CDR3 contains 13 residues. Germline V gene sequence: CDR1 SEHNR, CDR2 FQNEAQ (reference sequence). CDR3 protein: CASSSGSSGEQFF. The DNA of the CDR3 is TGTGCCAGCAGCTCAGGCAGCAGTGGTGAGCAGTTCTTC.

The CDR3 sequence is CASSLVARGRDTIYF. CDR3 sequence (DNA): TGTGCCAGCAGCTTAGTGGCCCGAGGGAGGGACACCATATATTTT. This sequence joins TRBV7-8 and TRBJ1-3; the D is unclear. V was pared by 1 base and J by 8 bases, with 15 bases between. The CDR3 runs to 15 residues. Looked up from germline, CDR1 is SGHVS and CDR2 is FQNEAQ.

The chain carries TRBV7-3 and TRBJ1-2, with D unresolved. V was cut by 2 bases and J by 6 bases, with 10 bases left in between. CDR1 SGHTA and CDR2 FQGTGA come from the germline V gene. The CDR3 runs to 13 residues. CDR3 nucleotides: TGTGCCAGCAGCTTATCTCGAGGAGATGGCTACACCTTC. The encoded protein is CASSLSRGDGYTF.

V gene TRBV18 combines with J gene TRBJ1-1, with D perhaps matching TRBD1 (5 bases). CDR3 length equals 15 residues. From germline, CDR1 is KGHSH and CDR2 LQKENI. V lost 3 bases to trimming and J lost 5 bases, with 16 bases between them. CDR3: CASSPPGRAETEAFF. Written as DNA, the CDR3 is TGTGCCAGCTCACCCCCAGGCAGGGCGGAGACTGAAGCTTTCTTT.

The gene calls are TRBV9 and TRBJ1-4; D uncertain. Germline V gene sequence: CDR1 SGDLS, CDR2 YYNGEE. Between the trimmed V and J ends, which lost 6 bases and 7 bases, there was a span of 19 bases. This CDR3 has 15 residues. This CDR3 is CASNSGRRDIEKLFF. CDR3 nucleotide sequence: TGTGCCAGCAATAGCGGGCGACGTGATATTGAAAAACTGTTTTTT.